What follows describes a single T cell receptor (beta chain). The antigen is not known. The CDR3 consists of 15 residues. V lost 2 bases and J lost 6, with 15 bases in between. CDR1 is SGHTA and CDR2 is FQGNSA in the germline V gene. This specimen belongs to a study of shared clonotypes between healthy human individuals. Study-wide findings and caveats: Researchers found naive subsets generally carried larger estimated richness than memory subsets.

CD45RO-negative, CCR7-positively selected cells formed the naive CD8 fraction, excluding terminally differentiated effector memory CD45RA+ cells. Data came from immunoSEQ multiplex PCR; TCRdb stores just in-frame clones and leaves some out. The table lists 760,000 or so clones, 90% to 98% of them singletons. The specimen sequenced was naive CD8+ T cells sorted from blood. V and J are TRBV7-2 and TRBJ2-3, with D tentatively TRBD1 or TRBD2 (5 bases each). The receptor's source is a man younger than 45 in good health. CDR3 sequence: CASSLTGTPGDTQYF. The CDR3 DNA reads TGTGCCAGCAGCTTAACCGGGACCCCTGGGGATACGCAGTATTTT.